The clone carrying this TCR beta chain was seen at least ten times. Its specificity is unknown. TCRdb fed the RACE reads into MiXCR, producing one record per CDR3 protein. Of about 380,000 distinct CDR3 sequences in the sample, 5.1% are singletons; the top ten hold 2.6%. The sample belongs to a study of human T cells and chemical hapten exposure. The overall study: Mostly female, the patients presented with alopecia areata, totalis or universalis.

Study-wide results and caveats: Expanded TCRs grouped into significantly more large CDR3 similarity clusters than controls produced. Donor immune responses may differ from healthy people's, since all donors had alopecia.

The sample's time point: pre-sensitization, week 0. Treatment: therapeutic diphenylcyclopropenone sensitization with weekly scalp DPC. This specimen was whole blood, taken in connection with sensitization to the hapten diphenylcyclopropenone (DPC). This receptor was taken from a woman between 45 and 60 years old with alopecia areata. Some clones in this sample may be carry-over from other donors' samples.

This chain's CDR3 is CSARGTGVQETQYF. The CDR3 DNA is TGCAGTGCTAGGGGGACAGGGGTTCAAGAGACCCAGTACTTC. The genes are TRBV20-1 and TRBJ2-5, with TRBD1 matching 10 bases. CDR1 and CDR2 from the germline V gene are DFQATT and SNEGSKA (reference sequence). Unmatched junction bases numbered 3, after V lost 3 bases and J lost 2 bases. The CDR3 covers 14 residues.